Listed below are T cell receptor beta chains from one sample, sequenced in a study of cytomegalovirus exposure and HLA in healthy donors. Sequencing was performed with immunoSEQ multiplex PCR; in TCRdb, only in-frame clones are kept and a portion is missing. The sample holds about 140,000 clones, over 80% seen once. The sequencing sample was made of PBMCs. The receptors were sampled from a female donor in good health and CMV-seronegative. CDR3s include the opening cysteine and the closing phenylalanine or tryptophan. A D gene is named only where the DNA matches it firmly. A clone size is listed for some rows: how often the clone was seen (once, few, many), or a class if it is expanded.

CDR3 length	V gene	D gene	clone size	J gene	CDR3 DNA	CDR3 protein
13	TRBV29-1	NA	NA	TRBJ2-2	TGCAGCGTTGTCAGGGCTATGACCGGGGAGCTGTTTTTT	CSVVRAMTGELFF
16	TRBV28	NA	NA	TRBJ2-1	TGTGCCAGCAGTCTACGGGGACTTAGCTCCTACAATGAGCAGTTCTTC	CASSLRGLSSYNEQFF
17	TRBV28	TRBD1	NA	TRBJ2-1	TGTGCCAGCAGTTTACAAGGACAGGGGATAAGGATATATGAGCAGTTCTTC	CASSLQGQGIRIYEQFF
14	TRBV7-9	NA	NA	TRBJ2-7	TGTGCCAGCAGCTCTGTGACTAGTTATACCGAGCAGTACTTC	CASSSVTSYTEQYF
12	TRBV28	TRBD1	NA	TRBJ1-2	TGTGCCAGCAGTCCAGACAGGGTTGGCTACACCTTC	CASSPDRVGYTF
17	TRBV9	TRBD2	NA	TRBJ2-2	TGTGCCAGCAGCGTAGGCACTAGCGGGACCTTCACCGGGGAGCTGTTTTTT	CASSVGTSGTFTGELFF
14	TRBV2	TRBD1	NA	TRBJ1-5	TGTGCCAGCAGTGGGACAGGGGGCAATCAGCCCCAGCATTTT	CASSGTGGNQPQHF
13	TRBV29-1	TRBD1	few	TRBJ1-2	TGCAGCGCCGCCGCCGGGACAGACTATGGCTACACCTTC	CSAAAGTDYGYTF
14	TRBV28	TRBD1	NA	TRBJ2-3	TGTGCCAGCAGTTTATCCTACAGGGGAGATACGCAGTATTTT	CASSLSYRGDTQYF
15	TRBV2	TRBD1	few	TRBJ1-2	TGTGCCAGCAGTGATTTTAATGGACAGGGGAACGGCTACACCTTC	CASSDFNGQGNGYTF
11	TRBV19	NA	NA	TRBJ1-5	TGTGCCAGTAGTAATGGCCGGCCCCAGCATTTT	CASSNGRPQHF
18	TRBV7-6	TRBD1	NA	TRBJ1-4	TGTGCCAGCAGCTTCCCGACCGGGACAGGTCTTAAGGATGAAAAACTGTTTTTT	CASSFPTGTGLKDEKLFF
11	TRBV20-1	TRBD1	once	TRBJ1-2	TGCAGTGCAGGACAGGGGGCTGGCTACACCTTC	CSAGQGAGYTF
12	TRBV7-6	NA	NA	TRBJ2-5	TGTGCCAGCAGCCCCCAGGGGGAGACCCAGTACTTC	CASSPQGETQYF
13	TRBV2	NA	NA	TRBJ2-5	TGTGCCAGCAGGACAGAAGTAATGGAGACCCAGTACTTC	CASRTEVMETQYF
15	TRBV10-3	TRBD1	NA	TRBJ2-5	TGTGCCATCAGTGGAGGGGACAGGGGGGAAGAGACCCAGTACTTC	CAISGGDRGEETQYF
12	TRBV6-1	NA	NA	TRBJ1-2	TGTGCCAGCACCACAGGGTACGATGGCTACACCTTC	CASTTGYDGYTF
14	TRBV2	NA	NA	TRBJ1-5	TGTGCCAGCAGTGAAGCGGGGGCTGCCCAGCCCCAGCATTTT	CASSEAGAAQPQHF
15	TRBV28	NA	few	TRBJ2-7	TGTGCCAGCAGTTTCGGGGAACACGTGGTCGACGAGCAGTACTTC	CASSFGEHVVDEQYF
15	TRBV5-6	TRBD2	NA	TRBJ2-1	TGTGCCAGCAGCTTGTGGACTAGCGAGTACAATGAGCAGTTCTTC	CASSLWTSEYNEQFF
14	TRBV10-3	NA	once	TRBJ2-7	TGTGCCATCAGTGAGGAGGGCAGGGGCTACGAGCAGTACTTC	CAISEEGRGYEQYF
15	TRBV29-1	NA	once	TRBJ2-3	TGCAGCGTGCCGGGGAGCGGAGGGCAACCTCGTACGCAGTATTTT	CSVPGSGGQPRTQYF
14	TRBV6-1	TRBD1	NA	TRBJ1-2	TGTGCCAGCAGTGGGGGACAGGGGGTTTCTGGCTACACCTTC	CASSGGQGVSGYTF
15	TRBV7-9	NA	NA	TRBJ1-1	TGTGCCAGCAGCGCGGGCGGCGGGGGCTGGGCTGAAGCTTTCTTT	CASSAGGGGWAEAFF
14	TRBV19	TRBD1	NA	TRBJ1-5	TGTGCCAGTAGTATTATACAGGGGAATCAGCCCCAGCATTTT	CASSIIQGNQPQHF
16	TRBV7-9	NA	NA	TRBJ2-5	TGTGCCAGCAGCTTAGCATACAGGGGGGGGGAAGAGACCCAGTACTTC	CASSLAYRGGEETQYF